This TCR beta chain was sequenced in a study of blood T cell repertoires in COVID-19. Study-wide background: COVID-19 samples, acute and convalescent, were from the United States, Italy and Spain.

The V end was cut by 2 bases, the J end by 0 bases, with 2 bases between. The CDR3 spans 13 residues. Germline V gene sequence: CDR1 MGHRA, CDR2 YSYEKL. There are many counts of this clone. Each recovered donor of Cohort 3 presented with two negative PCRs, clearance, or symptom resolution. Authors' processing steps: Amplified reference gene primers provided the basis for estimating nucleated cell counts. Produced via immunoSEQ multiplex PCR; TCRdb's table is partial and in-frame only. The V and J calls and clone size come from that table; D and trimming were worked out from the DNA. This sample has 200,000 to 250,000 clones, with around 83% found just once.

V gene TRBV4-1 combines with J gene TRBJ1-3; D remains ambiguous. The receptor comes from a woman aged 40 to 49 who had recovered from COVID-19. Sequencing was performed on PBMCs or T cells enriched from blood (not recorded which). The CDR3 nucleotides read TGCGCCAGCAGCCAACACTCTGGAAACACCATATATTTT. This gives the protein CASSQHSGNTIYF.